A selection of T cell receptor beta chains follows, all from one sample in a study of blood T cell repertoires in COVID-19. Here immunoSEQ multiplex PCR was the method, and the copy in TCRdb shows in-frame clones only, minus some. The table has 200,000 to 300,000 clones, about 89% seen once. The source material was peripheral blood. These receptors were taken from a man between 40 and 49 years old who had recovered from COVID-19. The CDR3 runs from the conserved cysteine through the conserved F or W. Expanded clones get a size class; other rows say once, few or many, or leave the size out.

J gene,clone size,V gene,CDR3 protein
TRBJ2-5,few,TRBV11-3,CASSSREGEETQYF
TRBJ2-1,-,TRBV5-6,CASSFGTNYNEQFF
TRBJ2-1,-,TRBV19,CASREWTSGSSEQFF
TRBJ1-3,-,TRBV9,CASSVAPDSLSGNTIYF
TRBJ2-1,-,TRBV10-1,CASSLGVGQYNEQFF
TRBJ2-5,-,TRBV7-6,CASSLAIAGAIQETQYF
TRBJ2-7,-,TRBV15,CATSRVATDYEQYF
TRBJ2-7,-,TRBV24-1,CATSEGGGSYEQYF
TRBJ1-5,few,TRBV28,CASISHQGGQPQHF
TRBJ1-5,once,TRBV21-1,CASSRGLNQPQHF
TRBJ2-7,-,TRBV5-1,CASSLWTGKSYEQYF
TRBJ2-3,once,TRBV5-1,CASSLRDRDIDTQYF
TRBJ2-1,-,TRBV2,CASIRLAGDPSSYNEQFF
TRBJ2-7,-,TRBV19,CASSQPGQGGIYEQYF
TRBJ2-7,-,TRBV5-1,CASSLASSGEQYF
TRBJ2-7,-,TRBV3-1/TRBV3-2,CASSRREGRYEQYF
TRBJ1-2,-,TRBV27,CASSRTGNNYGYTF
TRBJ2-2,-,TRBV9,CASSVVVRVPTGELFF
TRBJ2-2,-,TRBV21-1,CASSDRLNTSGRGGELFF
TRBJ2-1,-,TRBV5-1,CASSLGTSGNEQFF
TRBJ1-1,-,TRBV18,CASSQEYDTEAFF
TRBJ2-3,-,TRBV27,CASSLSGVTTDTQYF
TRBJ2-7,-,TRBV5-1,CASREGTYEQYF
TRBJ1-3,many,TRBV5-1,CASSLRGMDGNTIYF
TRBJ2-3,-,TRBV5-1,CASSSGTSGARADTQYF